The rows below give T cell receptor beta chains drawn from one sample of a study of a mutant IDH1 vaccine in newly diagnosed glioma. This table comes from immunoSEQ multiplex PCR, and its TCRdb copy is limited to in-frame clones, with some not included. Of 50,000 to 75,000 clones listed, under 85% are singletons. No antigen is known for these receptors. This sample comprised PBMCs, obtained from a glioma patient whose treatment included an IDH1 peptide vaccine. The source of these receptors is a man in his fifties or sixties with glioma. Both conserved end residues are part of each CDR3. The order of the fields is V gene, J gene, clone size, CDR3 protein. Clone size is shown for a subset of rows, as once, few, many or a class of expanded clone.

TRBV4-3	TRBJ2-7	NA	CASSQDLGRGTYEQYF
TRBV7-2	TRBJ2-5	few	CASSLSSLLTEETQYF
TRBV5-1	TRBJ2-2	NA	CASSPSQGLVTGELFF
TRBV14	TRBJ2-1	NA	CASSNPIGNEQFF
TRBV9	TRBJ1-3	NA	CASSVLGQEDTIYF
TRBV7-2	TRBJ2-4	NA	CASSFGGWYQDPYF
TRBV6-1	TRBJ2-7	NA	CASSETGTGTYEQYF
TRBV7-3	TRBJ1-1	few	CASSLTSRTEAFF
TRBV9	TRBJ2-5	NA	CASSPRTTTETQYF
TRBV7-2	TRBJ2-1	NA	CASSWGSNYNEQFF
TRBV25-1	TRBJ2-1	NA	CASSAGQAYNEQFF
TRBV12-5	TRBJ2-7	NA	CASGLVRLAGGYEQYF
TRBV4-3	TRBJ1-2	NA	CASSQDEGTGYTF
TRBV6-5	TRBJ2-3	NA	CASSYSAATDTQYF
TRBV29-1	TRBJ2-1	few	CSVSSYNEQFF
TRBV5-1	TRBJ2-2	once	CASSLNGGSNTGELFF
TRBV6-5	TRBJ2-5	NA	CASRGAGGRGETQYF